What follows describes a single T cell receptor beta chain. This sample was taken from a study of blood T cell repertoires in COVID-19. Study at large: The samples span acute and convalescent COVID-19 from the United States, Italy and Spain.

The V segment lost 3 bases and the J segment 6 bases; nucleotides outside the gene matches: 2. Germline CDR1 reads LGHNA; CDR2 reads YNFKEQ. CDR3 length equals 12 residues. In the original workflow: Researchers report that nucleated cell counts were estimated from reference gene primer amplification. Measured with immunoSEQ multiplex PCR; TCRdb has only the in-frame clones, and not every one. That table furnishes V, J and clone size, whereas the DNA furnished D and trimming. Here the sample spans 250,000 to 300,000 clones, approximately 89% being singletons. Patients from Seattle were sampled longitudinally, starting during active infection.

The J gene is TRBJ2-7, the V gene TRBV4-2; 7 bases are a match to TRBD1. The clonotype was recovered from a woman between 65 and 79 years old with COVID-19, enrolled during active disease. Sequencing was performed on peripheral blood. The DNA for the CDR3 is TGTGCCAGCAGCCAGAACAGGGGCGAGCAGTACTTC. This encodes CASSQNRGEQYF.